This TCR beta chain came from a study of T-cell reconstitution after alpha-beta-depleted transplantation in children. General study results and limits: For some patients, TCRbeta diversity was high at day 60 because of recipient T cells and thymic progenitors that survived. Roughly two months post-transplant, alpha-beta T cells reportedly originated from several hundred graft clones that had expanded. Diversity and T-cell counts at one year after transplant derived mostly from new T cells.

As for this clonotype: The target antigen is unknown.

TCRbeta library preparation incorporated unique molecular identifiers. TCRdb reanalysed the PCR reads using MiXCR and keeps one entry per CDR3 protein. The top ten clones hold about 10% of a sample with under 400,000 distinct CDR3 sequences, 23% of them seen once. The CDR3 spans 13 residues. V lost 0 bases and J 4 bases, leaving 7 bases between the germline ends. Germline V lookup: CDR1 SGHTA, CDR2 FQGNSA. The J gene is TRBJ2-7, the V gene TRBV7-2; D remains ambiguous. This clonotype was obtained from a male patient under 18 who had a stem cell transplant for acute lymphoblastic leukemia, so the T cells may come from the graft donor. This specimen was PBMCs, mostly from graft donor cells, taken 180 days after TCRalphabeta/CD19-depleted stem cell transplant. CDR3 residues: CASSLARFYEQYF. Here the CDR3 DNA reads TGTGCCAGCAGCTTAGCGAGGTTTTACGAGCAGTACTTC.